These 10 T cell receptor beta chains share one sample of origin, sequenced in a study of graft-versus-host responses after intestinal transplantation. TCRdb's copy holds only in-frame clones and misses some; the assay was immunoSEQ multiplex PCR. The sample consists of some 110,000 clones, about 92% of them appearing once. Antigens for these TCRs are unknown. Sequences were derived from unstimulated CD8+ T cells sorted from spleen or lymph node cells, sampled before transplant. Source of these receptors: a human donor who was the organ donor for an intestinal transplant.

V and J are TRBV2 and TRBJ1-2; no firm D call. The CDR3 spans 14 residues. Trimming took off 3 bases at V and 3 bases at J, with 11 bases between the two ends. Germline CDR1 reads SNHLY; CDR2 reads FYNNEI. CDR3 coding DNA: TGTGCCAGCAGTGAGTCCAGGATGGACTATGGCTACACCTTC. Protein sequence: CASSESRMDYGYTF.

This clone was seen a single time. The chain has TRBV7-8 and TRBJ2-3; 12 positions agree with TRBD2. Losses at the gene ends were 4 bases for V and 5 bases for J; bases not matched to a gene: 1. CDR1 SGHVS and CDR2 FQNEAQ come from the germline V gene. The length of the CDR3 is 14 residues. This chain's CDR3 is CASSSGLAGDTQYF. DNA of the CDR3: TGTGCCAGCAGCTCGGGACTAGCGGGAGATACGCAGTATTTT.

The chain couples TRBV10-3 to TRBJ2-7; 9 nucleotides match TRBD1. The CDR3 consists of 15 residues. Germline V gene lookup returns CDR1 ENHRY and CDR2 SYGVKD. Trimming took 6 bases from V and 6 from J; bases not matched to a gene: 12. The CDR3 here is CAIRTGTGRVVEQYF. CDR3 nucleotides: TGTGCCATCAGGACCGGGACAGGGAGGGTGGTCGAGCAGTACTTC.

The J gene is TRBJ2-7, the V gene TRBV4-2, with TRBD2 identical over 7 bases. The germline V gene has CDR1 LGHNA and CDR2 YNFKEQ. The CDR3 consists of 12 residues. Trimming took 1 base from V and 9 from J; bases not matched to a gene: 3. CDR3: CASSQAGGGQYF. In DNA form, the CDR3 reads TGTGCCAGCAGCCAAGCGGGAGGAGGGCAGTACTTC.

This chain links TRBV10-3 with TRBJ2-1, with 13 bases fitting TRBD2. The V segment lost 2 bases and the J segment 3 bases; nucleotides outside the gene matches: 16. This CDR3 is built from 21 residues. Per the germline V gene, CDR1 is ENHRY and CDR2 is SYGVKD. For the CDR3, the DNA is TGTGCCATCAGTGAGCCCTGGACTAGCGGGAGAAGAAAGGAGGGCTACAATGAGCAGTTCTTC. As protein: CAISEPWTSGRRKEGYNEQFF.

The rearrangement links TRBV27 to TRBJ1-4; tentatively, D is TRBD1 (6 bases). CDR3 length: 15 amino acids. Trimming took 7 bases from V and 8 from J, leaving 20 bases between them. CDR1 is MNHEY and CDR2 is SMNVEV in the germline V gene (reference sequence). CDR3 in DNA: TGTGCCAGCACCTCTCTGGGGGGGCGGAAAGAAAAACTGTTTTTT. Amino acid sequence: CASTSLGGRKEKLFF.

This clone was seen a single time. The rearrangement uses TRBV30 and TRBJ2-7, with TRBD2 as a possible D gene (6 bases). CDR3 length equals 13 residues. V was pared by 3 bases and J by 0 bases, with 9 bases between. In germline, CDR1 is GTSNPN, CDR2 SVGIG (reference sequence). The CDR3 DNA follows: TGTGCCTGGAGATACGGGAGCTCCTACGAGCAGTACTTC. It yields the protein CAWRYGSSYEQYF.

The chain has TRBV7-9 and TRBJ1-3; 7 bases agree with TRBD1. The CDR3 runs 14 residues. V gave up 6 bases and J gave up 6 bases; unmatched junction bases: 8. Germline CDR1 SEHNR, CDR2 FQNEAQ (reference sequence). The CDR3 protein is CASSHRDRKNTIYF. The CDR3 nucleotides read TGTGCCAGCAGTCATAGGGACAGAAAAAACACCATATATTTT.

The gene calls are TRBV5-8 and TRBJ2-1; D is unclear. The germline CDR1 and CDR2 sequences are SGHTS and YDEGEE. V lost 0 bases and J 0 bases, leaving 7 bases between the germline ends. This CDR3 is built from 15 residues. The CDR3 spells CASSLEPNSYNEQFF. CDR3 DNA: TGTGCCAGCAGCTTGGAGCCCAACTCCTACAATGAGCAGTTCTTC.

This chain uses TRBV5-8 with TRBJ2-7; TRBD2 agrees at 7 bases. The V gene end was trimmed by 4 bases and the J gene end by 5 bases; junction bases not matched to a gene: 12. CDR1 and CDR2 from the germline V gene are SGHTS and YDEGEE. The CDR3 consists of 15 residues. The CDR3 reads CASSRPAGELDEQYF. DNA for the CDR3: TGTGCCAGCAGCCGCCCCGCGGGAGAACTGGACGAGCAGTACTTC.